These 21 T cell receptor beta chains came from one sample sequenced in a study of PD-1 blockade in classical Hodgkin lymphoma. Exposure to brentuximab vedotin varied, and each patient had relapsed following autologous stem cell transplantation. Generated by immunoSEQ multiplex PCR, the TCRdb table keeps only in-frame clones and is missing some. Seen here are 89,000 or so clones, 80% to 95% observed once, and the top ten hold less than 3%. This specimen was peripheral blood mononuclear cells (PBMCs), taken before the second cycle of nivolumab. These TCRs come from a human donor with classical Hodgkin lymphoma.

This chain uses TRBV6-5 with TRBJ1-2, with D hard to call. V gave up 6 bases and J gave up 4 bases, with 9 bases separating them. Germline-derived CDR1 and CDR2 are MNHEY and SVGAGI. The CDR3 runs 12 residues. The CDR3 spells CASSPGSYGYTF. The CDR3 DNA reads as TGTGCCAGCAGCCCCGGCAGCTATGGCTACACCTTC.

In DNA, the CDR3 is TGTGCCAGCAGCTCACTCACGGGACTAGCTTTCTACGAGCAGTACTTC. It specifies CASSSLTGLAFYEQYF. This chain connects TRBV7-9 to TRBJ2-7; TRBD2 agrees at 9 bases. J was trimmed by 3 bases and V by 4 bases; bases with no gene match: 10. CDR3 length: 16 residues. Germline CDR1 is SEHNR and CDR2 is FQNEAQ (reference sequence).

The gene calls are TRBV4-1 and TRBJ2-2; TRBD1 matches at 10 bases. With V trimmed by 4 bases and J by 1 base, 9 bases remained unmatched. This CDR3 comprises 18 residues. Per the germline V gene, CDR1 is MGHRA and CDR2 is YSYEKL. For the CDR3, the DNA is TGCGCCAGCAGCCTCCGGGACAGGGGTAACAAGAACACCGGGGAGCTGTTTTTT. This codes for CASSLRDRGNKNTGELFF.

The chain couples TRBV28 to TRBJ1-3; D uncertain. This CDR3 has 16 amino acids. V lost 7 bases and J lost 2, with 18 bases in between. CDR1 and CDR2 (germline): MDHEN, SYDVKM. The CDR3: CASTSVGRRTGNTIYF. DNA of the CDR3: TGTGCCAGCACCAGCGTAGGCAGACGGACTGGAAACACCATATATTTT.

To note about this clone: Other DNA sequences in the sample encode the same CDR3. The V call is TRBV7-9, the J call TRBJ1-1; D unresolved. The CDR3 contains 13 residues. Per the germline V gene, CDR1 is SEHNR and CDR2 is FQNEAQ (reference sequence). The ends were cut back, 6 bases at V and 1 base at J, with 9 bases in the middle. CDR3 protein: CASSFQANTEAFF. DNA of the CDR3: TGTGCCAGCAGTTTTCAAGCGAACACTGAAGCTTTCTTT.

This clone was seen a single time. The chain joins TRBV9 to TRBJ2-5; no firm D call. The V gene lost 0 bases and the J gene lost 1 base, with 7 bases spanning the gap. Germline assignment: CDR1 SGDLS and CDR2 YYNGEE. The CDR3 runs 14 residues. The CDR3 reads CASSVGLSQETQYF. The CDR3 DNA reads TGTGCCAGCAGCGTAGGACTGTCCCAAGAGACCCAGTACTTC.

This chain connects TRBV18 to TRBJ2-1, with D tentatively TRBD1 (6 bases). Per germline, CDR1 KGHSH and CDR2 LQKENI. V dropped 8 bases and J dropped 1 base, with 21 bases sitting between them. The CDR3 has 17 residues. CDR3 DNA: TGTGCCAGCGAGGGCAGAGGACAGTCTTTTTCCTACAATGAGCAGTTCTTC. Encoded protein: CASEGRGQSFSYNEQFF.

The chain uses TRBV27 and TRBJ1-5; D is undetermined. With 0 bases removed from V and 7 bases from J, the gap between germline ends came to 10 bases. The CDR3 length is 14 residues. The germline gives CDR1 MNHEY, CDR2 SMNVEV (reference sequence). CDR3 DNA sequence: TGTGCCAGCAGTTTATCATCGCTAGGCCAGCCCCAGCATTTT. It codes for CASSLSSLGQPQHF.

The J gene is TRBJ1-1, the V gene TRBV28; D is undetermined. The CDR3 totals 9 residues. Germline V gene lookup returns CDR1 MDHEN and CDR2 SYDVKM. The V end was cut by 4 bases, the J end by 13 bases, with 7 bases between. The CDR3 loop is CASSSPVFF. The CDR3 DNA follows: TGTGCCAGCAGTTCCCCGGTTTTCTTT.

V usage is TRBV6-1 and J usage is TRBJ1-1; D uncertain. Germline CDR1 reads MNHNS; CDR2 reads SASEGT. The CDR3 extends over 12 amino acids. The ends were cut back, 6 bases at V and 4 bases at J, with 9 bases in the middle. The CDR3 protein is CASRELGTEAFF. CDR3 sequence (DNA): TGTGCCAGCAGGGAGTTGGGCACTGAAGCTTTCTTT.

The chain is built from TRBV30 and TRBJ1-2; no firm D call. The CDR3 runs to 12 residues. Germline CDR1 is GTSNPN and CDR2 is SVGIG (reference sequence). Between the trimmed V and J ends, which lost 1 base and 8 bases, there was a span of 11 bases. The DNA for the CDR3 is TGTGCCTGGAGTGGTGAGGGCTTAGGCTACACCTTC. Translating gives CAWSGEGLGYTF.

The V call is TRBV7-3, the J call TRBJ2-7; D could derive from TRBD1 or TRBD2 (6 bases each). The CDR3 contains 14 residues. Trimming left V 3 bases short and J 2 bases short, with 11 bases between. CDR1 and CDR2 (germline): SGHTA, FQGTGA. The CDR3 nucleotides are TGTGCCAGCAGCTTTTGGGGGGCTCCCTACGAGCAGTACTTC. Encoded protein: CASSFWGAPYEQYF.

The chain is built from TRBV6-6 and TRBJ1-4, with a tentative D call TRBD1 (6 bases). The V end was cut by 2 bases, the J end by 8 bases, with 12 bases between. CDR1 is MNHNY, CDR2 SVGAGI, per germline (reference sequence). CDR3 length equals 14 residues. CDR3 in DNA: TGTGCCAGCAGTTACGGGGCAGGGGCCGAAAAACTGTTTTTT. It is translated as CASSYGAGAEKLFF.

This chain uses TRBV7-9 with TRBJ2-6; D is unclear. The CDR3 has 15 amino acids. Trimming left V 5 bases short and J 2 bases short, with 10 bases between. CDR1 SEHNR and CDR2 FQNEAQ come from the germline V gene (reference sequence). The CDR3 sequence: CASSPPGPGANVLTF. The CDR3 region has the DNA TGTGCCAGCAGCCCTCCAGGACCTGGGGCCAACGTCCTGACTTTC.

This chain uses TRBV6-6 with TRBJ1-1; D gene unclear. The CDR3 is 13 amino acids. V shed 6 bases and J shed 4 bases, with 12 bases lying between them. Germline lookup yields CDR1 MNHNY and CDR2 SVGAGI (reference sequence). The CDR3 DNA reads TGTGCCAGCAGGCCGGGAGCTAGCACTGAAGCTTTCTTT. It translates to CASRPGASTEAFF.

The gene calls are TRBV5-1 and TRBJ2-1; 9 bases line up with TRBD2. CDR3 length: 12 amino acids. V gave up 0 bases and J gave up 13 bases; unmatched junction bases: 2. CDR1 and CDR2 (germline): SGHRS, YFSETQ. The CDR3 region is CASSLEGTSQFF. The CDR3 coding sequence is TGCGCCAGCAGCTTGGAGGGGACTAGCCAGTTCTTC. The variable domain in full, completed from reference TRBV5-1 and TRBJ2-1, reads KAGVTQTPRYLIKTRGQQVTLSCSPISGHRSVSWYQQTPGQGLQFLFEYFSETQRNKGNFPGRFSGRQFSNSRSEMNVSTLELGDSALYLCASSLEGTSQFFGPGTRLTVL.

The CDR3 sequence: CASSAQGLAATYEQYF. DNA for the CDR3: TGTGCCAGTAGTGCCCAGGGACTAGCGGCTACATACGAGCAGTACTTC. This chain connects TRBV19 to TRBJ2-7; 11 bases align to TRBD2. V was pared by 5 bases and J by 4 bases, with 10 bases of the junction left unmatched. This CDR3 has 16 residues. Germline lookup yields CDR1 LNHDA and CDR2 SQIVND (reference sequence). The full variable domain, its missing parts supplied by reference TRBV19 and TRBJ2-7, is DGGITQSPKYLFRKEGQNVTLSCEQNLNHDAMYWYRQDPGQGLRLIYYSQIVNDFQKGDIAEGYSVSREKKESFPLTVTSAQKNPTAFYLCASSAQGLAATYEQYFGPGTRLTVT.

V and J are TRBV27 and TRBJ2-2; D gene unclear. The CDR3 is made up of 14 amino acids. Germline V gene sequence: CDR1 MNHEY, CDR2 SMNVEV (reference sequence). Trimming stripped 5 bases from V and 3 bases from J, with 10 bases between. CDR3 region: CASSVGPYTGELFF. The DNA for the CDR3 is TGTGCCAGCAGTGTTGGACCGTACACCGGGGAGCTGTTTTTT.

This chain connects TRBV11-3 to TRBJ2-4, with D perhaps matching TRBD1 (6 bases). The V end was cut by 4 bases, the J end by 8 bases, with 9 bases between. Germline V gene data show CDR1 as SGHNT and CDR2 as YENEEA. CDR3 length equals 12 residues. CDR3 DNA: TGTGCCAGCAGCTCTTCAGGGGACATTCAGTACTTC. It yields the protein CASSSSGDIQYF. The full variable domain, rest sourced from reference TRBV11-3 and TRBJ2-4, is EAGVVQSPRYKIIEKKQPVAFWCNPISGHNTLYWYLQNLGQGPELLIRYENEEAVDDSQLPKDRFSAERLKGVDSTLKIQPAELGDSAVYLCASSSSGDIQYFGAGTRLSVL.

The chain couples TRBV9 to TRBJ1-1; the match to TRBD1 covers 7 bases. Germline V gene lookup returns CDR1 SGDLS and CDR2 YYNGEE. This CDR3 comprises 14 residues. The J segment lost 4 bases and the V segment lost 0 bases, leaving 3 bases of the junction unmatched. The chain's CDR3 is CASSVGRGLTEAFF. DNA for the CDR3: TGTGCCAGCAGCGTAGGGAGGGGGCTCACTGAAGCTTTCTTT.

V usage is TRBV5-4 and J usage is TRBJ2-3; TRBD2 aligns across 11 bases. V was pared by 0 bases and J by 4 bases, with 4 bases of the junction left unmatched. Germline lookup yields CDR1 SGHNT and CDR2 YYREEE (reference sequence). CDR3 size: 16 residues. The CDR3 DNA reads TGTGCCAGCAGCTTGGCTAGCGGGAGGAGCGCAGATACGCAGTATTTT. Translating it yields CASSLASGRSADTQYF. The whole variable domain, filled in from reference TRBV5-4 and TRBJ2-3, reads ETGVTQSPTHLIKTRGQQVTLRCSSQSGHNTVSWYQQALGQGPQFIFQYYREEENGRGNFPPRFSGLQFPNYSSELNVNALELDDSALYLCASSLASGRSADTQYFGPGTRLTVL.